One and the same sample provided the 25 T cell receptor beta chains below, sequenced in a study of CD8 T cells in Susac syndrome. Reverse transcription of about 0.45 to 1 ug RNA was performed with random hexamers. One entry per CDR3 protein, called by TCRdb with MiXCR from the immunoSEQ multiplex PCR reads. The data show under 200,000 distinct CDR3 sequences, with 90% to 96% seen just once and 0.098% held by the top ten. Sequenced material: CD4+ T cells from PBMCs. The receptors come from a human donor with Susac syndrome.

This clonotype has just one count. CDR3 protein: CASSSKTGVDGYTF. The DNA of the CDR3 is TGCGCCAGCAGCTCCAAAACAGGGGTGGATGGCTACACCTTC. The chain uses TRBV5-1 and TRBJ1-2, with TRBD1 matching over 7 bases. This CDR3 region has 14 residues. V gave up 3 bases and J gave up 6 bases; unmatched junction bases: 8. Germline CDR1 and CDR2: SGHRS and YFSETQ.

The chain uses TRBV15 and TRBJ1-2; 8 bases map to TRBD1. CDR1 and CDR2 from the germline V gene are LNHNV and YYDKDF (reference sequence). This CDR3 contains 14 residues. The V segment lost 0 bases and the J segment 5 bases; nucleotides outside the gene matches: 2. The CDR3 is CATSREGQVYGYTF. For the CDR3, the DNA is TGTGCCACCAGCAGAGAGGGACAGGTATATGGCTACACCTTC.

The chain links TRBV14 to TRBJ1-6; no clear D. This CDR3 spans 16 amino acids. Germline lookup yields CDR1 SGHDN and CDR2 FVKESK. The ends were cut back, 4 bases at V and 8 bases at J, with 18 bases in the middle. The CDR3: CASSRLDGLADSPLHF. In nucleotides, the CDR3 is TGTGCCAGCAGCCGACTTGACGGACTTGCGGATTCACCCCTCCACTTT.

V and J are TRBV7-2 and TRBJ1-2; no clear D. V lost 4 bases to trimming and J lost 4 bases, with 19 bases between them. This CDR3 spans 16 amino acids. Germline V lookup: CDR1 SGHTA, CDR2 FQGNSA. The CDR3 reads CASSSSTTGRVYGYTF. In nucleotides, the CDR3 is TGTGCCAGCAGCTCCTCGACAACGGGAAGAGTCTATGGCTACACCTTC.

The J gene is TRBJ2-7, the V gene TRBV20-1, with a tentative D call TRBD1 (6 bases). The CDR3 length is 13 residues. CDR1 and CDR2 from the germline V gene are DFQATT and SNEGSKA (reference sequence). V was cut by 5 bases and J by 4 bases, with 15 bases left in between. For the CDR3, the DNA is TGCAGTGCTCACTCCCGGGACACTTACGAGCAGTACTTC. Translated, it gives CSAHSRDTYEQYF.

V gene TRBV3-1 combines with J gene TRBJ2-7; D uncertain. The CDR3 consists of 14 residues. V dropped 4 bases and J dropped 7 bases, with 17 bases sitting between them. Germline lookup yields CDR1 LGHDT and CDR2 YNNKEL (reference sequence). This chain's CDR3 is CASSRAAGDGEQYF. CDR3 coding DNA: TGTGCCAGCAGCCGAGCCGCCGGTGATGGTGAGCAGTACTTC.

The rearrangement links TRBV27 to TRBJ2-4, with D perhaps given as TRBD1 or TRBD2 (5 bases each). Trimming left V 0 bases short and J 7 bases short, with 7 bases between. The CDR3 length is 13 residues. Per germline, CDR1 MNHEY and CDR2 SMNVEV (reference sequence). This CDR3 is CASSLSGENIQYF. For the CDR3, the DNA is TGTGCCAGCAGTTTATCGGGGGAGAACATTCAGTACTTC.

V and J are TRBV2 and TRBJ2-7; no reliable D call. Trimming took 5 bases from V and 3 from J, leaving 8 bases between them. The CDR3 totals 12 residues. From germline, CDR1 is SNHLY and CDR2 FYNNEI. The CDR3 region is CASSRTRYEQYF. DNA for the CDR3: TGTGCCAGCAGTCGAACACGCTACGAGCAGTACTTC.

Here the CDR3 reads CASSSDIQNNEQFF. The CDR3 DNA sequence: TGCGCCAGCAGCTCGGACATTCAAAACAATGAGCAGTTCTTC. The chain links TRBV5-1 to TRBJ2-1; D might be TRBD1 (5 bases). The V end was cut by 3 bases, the J end by 5 bases, with 12 bases between. The CDR3 consists of 14 residues. Germline V lookup: CDR1 SGHRS, CDR2 YFSETQ.

This clonotype was counted between two and nine times. V gene TRBV11-2 combines with J gene TRBJ2-7, with 8 bases matching TRBD1. Germline values: CDR1 SGHAT, CDR2 FQNNGV. V shed 5 bases, J shed 7 bases, and the junction held 10 bases outside the gene matches. The CDR3 runs to 14 residues. CDR3 amino acids: CASSPRQGLGEQYF. The DNA of the CDR3 is TGTGCCAGCAGCCCCCGACAGGGGTTAGGGGAGCAGTACTTC.

The genes are TRBV9 and TRBJ1-2, with TRBD1 matching over 11 bases. The CDR3 contains 15 residues. Germline CDR1 reads SGDLS; CDR2 reads YYNGEE. Trimming cost V 4 bases and J 2 bases; bases outside gene matches: 4. Here the CDR3 DNA reads TGTGCCAGCAGCATCCGGGACAGGGGGAACTATGGCTACACCTTC. This gives the protein CASSIRDRGNYGYTF.

The chain recombines TRBV27 with TRBJ2-7; possibly TRBD1 for D (5 bases). Looked up from germline, CDR1 is MNHEY and CDR2 is SMNVEV (reference sequence). Trimming cost V 4 bases and J 4 bases, with 20 bases left between them. The CDR3 has 16 residues. The CDR3 DNA sequence: TGTGCCAGCAGTTCCGGAACCGACAGCCTCGGGTACGAGCAGTACTTC. It yields the protein CASSSGTDSLGYEQYF.

CDR3 sequence (DNA): TGTGCCAGCAGCCCTAATCTCGGAACAGGGATCACTGAAGCTTTCTTT. Translation gives CASSPNLGTGITEAFF. V and J are TRBV12-3 or TRBV12-4 and TRBJ1-1; perhaps TRBD1 as D (6 bases). Trimming took 6 bases from V and 4 from J, leaving 21 bases between them. This CDR3 region has 16 residues.

Only one count was recorded for this clonotype. This rearrangement joins TRBV4-1 to TRBJ2-7; TRBD1 agrees at 9 bases. The CDR3 extends over 17 amino acids. The trim removed 0 bases at V and 2 bases at J, leaving 8 bases unmatched. Germline CDR1 reads MGHRA; CDR2 reads YSYEKL. As DNA, the CDR3 is TGCGCCAGCAGCCAAGATGGTGGGGGACAGGGAGCCTACGAGCAGTACTTC. This translates into CASSQDGGGQGAYEQYF.

This chain connects TRBV5-1 to TRBJ2-3; 8 nucleotides align to TRBD2. The CDR3 loop spans 14 amino acids. V lost 7 bases and J lost 2; bases outside the gene matches: 6. Germline lookup yields CDR1 SGHRS and CDR2 YFSETQ. CDR3 sequence reads: CASGVAGPTDTQYF. In DNA, the CDR3 is TGCGCCAGCGGTGTAGCGGGGCCCACAGATACGCAGTATTTT.

The rearrangement links TRBV5-1 to TRBJ1-2; D call uncertain. Germline assignment: CDR1 SGHRS and CDR2 YFSETQ. Trimming cost V 0 bases and J 8 bases, with 26 bases left between them. CDR3 length: 18 amino acids. The CDR3 protein is CASSLGSKRALASGGYTF. The CDR3 DNA is TGCGCCAGCAGCTTGGGGTCTAAACGGGCCTTGGCGTCGGGCGGCTACACCTTC.

The gene calls are TRBV2 and TRBJ2-2; the D call may be TRBD1 or TRBD2 (5 bases each). This CDR3 has 15 amino acids. Germline V CDR1 and CDR2: SNHLY, FYNNEI. The germline V and J ends were trimmed by 9 bases and 0 bases, with 14 bases remaining between them. CDR3: CASRGTGTNTGELFF. The CDR3 DNA is TGTGCCAGTCGGGGTACAGGAACGAACACCGGGGAGCTGTTTTTT.

The chain employs TRBV10-3 and TRBJ2-7, with TRBD1 identical over 9 bases. This CDR3 region has 13 residues. Germline CDR1 reads ENHRY; CDR2 reads SYGVKD. V lost 4 bases and J lost 2; bases outside the gene matches: 0. CDR3 amino acids: CAISGQGAYEQYF. In nucleotides, the CDR3 is TGTGCCATCAGTGGACAGGGGGCCTACGAGCAGTACTTC.

The DNA for the CDR3 is TGTGCCAGAAGAGGGACAGGGGAAGAGACCCAGTACTTC. Translated, it gives CARRGTGEETQYF. The chain links TRBV6-4 to TRBJ2-5; 10 nucleotides line up with TRBD1. The CDR3 runs 13 residues. Trimming cost V 9 bases and J 3 bases; bases outside gene matches: 4. Germline lookup yields CDR1 MRHNA and CDR2 SNTAGT.

The chain is built from TRBV12-3 or TRBV12-4 and TRBJ1-4; TRBD1 aligns across 8 bases. The ends lost 6 bases at V and 4 bases at J; junction bases unmatched: 7. This CDR3 contains 15 residues. CDR3 coding DNA: TGTGCCAGCAGCCAATCGGACAGGGATAATGAAAAACTGTTTTTT. Translated: CASSQSDRDNEKLFF.

This chain connects TRBV20-1 to TRBJ2-3; D is ambiguous. The CDR3 spans 12 residues. Trimming left V 3 bases short and J 6 bases short, with 10 bases between. Germline assignment: CDR1 DFQATT and CDR2 SNEGSKA (reference sequence). CDR3 sequence reads: CSASTAWDTQYF. The CDR3 DNA is TGCAGTGCTAGCACAGCGTGGGATACGCAGTATTTT.

CDR3 coding DNA: TGTGCCAGCAGTTCCCCCTCAGAGGCCCCCTACGAGCAGTACTTC. This sequence encodes CASSSPSEAPYEQYF. This sequence joins TRBV6-2 or TRBV6-3 and TRBJ2-7; D unclear. The CDR3 consists of 15 residues. The germline V gene has CDR1 MNHEY and CDR2 SVGEGT. Trimming cost V 4 bases and J 2 bases, with 15 bases left between them.

The chain joins TRBV2 to TRBJ2-3; D gene ambiguous. CDR3 length: 19 amino acids. V gave up 5 bases and J gave up 0 bases, with 24 bases separating them. CDR1 and CDR2 from the germline V gene are SNHLY and FYNNEI. Here the CDR3 reads CASSLEEARSYQSTDTQYF. The DNA for the CDR3 is TGTGCCAGCAGTCTCGAAGAGGCTAGATCTTACCAGAGCACAGATACGCAGTATTTT.

This chain links TRBV13 with TRBJ2-7; TRBD1 matches 7 bases. Trimming at V came to 5 bases and at J to 5 bases, leaving 3 bases not matched to a gene. Looked up from germline, CDR1 is PRHDT and CDR2 is FYEKMQ (reference sequence). This CDR3 is built from 12 residues. The CDR3 sequence: CASSRQGHEQYF. The DNA for the CDR3 is TGTGCCAGCAGCAGACAGGGCCACGAGCAGTACTTC. Drawing the rest from reference TRBV13 and TRBJ2-7, the complete variable domain is AAGVIQSPRHLIKEKRETATLKCYPIPRHDTVYWYQQGPGQDPQFLISFYEKMQSDKGSIPDRFSAQQFSDYHSELNMSSLELGDSALYFCASSRQGHEQYFGPGTRLTVT.

This sequence joins TRBV5-1 and TRBJ2-5, with a weak D call TRBD2 (5 bases). V was cut by 4 bases and J by 5 bases, with 12 bases left in between. Germline CDR1 reads SGHRS; CDR2 reads YFSETQ. The CDR3 runs 13 residues. CDR3 residues: CASSRAGEETQYF. In nucleotides, the CDR3 is TGCGCCAGCAGCCGGGCCGGGGAGGAGACCCAGTACTTC.